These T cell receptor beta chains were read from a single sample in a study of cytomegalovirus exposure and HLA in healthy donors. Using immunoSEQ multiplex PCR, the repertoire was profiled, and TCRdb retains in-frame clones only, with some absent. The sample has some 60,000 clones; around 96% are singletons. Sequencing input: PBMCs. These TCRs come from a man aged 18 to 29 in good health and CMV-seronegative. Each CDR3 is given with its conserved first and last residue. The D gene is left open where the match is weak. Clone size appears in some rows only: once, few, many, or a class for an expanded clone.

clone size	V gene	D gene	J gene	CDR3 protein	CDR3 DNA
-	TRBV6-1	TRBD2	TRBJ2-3	CASKSGRALDTQYF	TGTGCCAGCAAGAGCGGGAGGGCCTTAGATACGCAGTATTTT
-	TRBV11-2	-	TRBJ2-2	CASSFLPVSTGELFF	TGTGCCAGCAGCTTCTTACCGGTTAGCACCGGGGAGCTGTTTTTT
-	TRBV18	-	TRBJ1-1	CASSPSEGTEAFF	TGTGCCAGCTCACCTAGTGAGGGCACTGAAGCTTTCTTT
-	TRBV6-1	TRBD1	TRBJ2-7	CASSEGQETGDSPYEQYF	TGTGCCAGCAGTGAAGGTCAAGAGACAGGGGACTCCCCATACGAGCAGTACTTC
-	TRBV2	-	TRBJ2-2	CASSRVTDTGELFF	TGTGCCAGCAGTCGAGTTACGGACACCGGGGAGCTGTTTTTT
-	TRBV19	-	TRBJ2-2	CASNYRDRGTGELFF	TGTGCCAGTAACTACAGGGATCGGGGCACCGGGGAGCTGTTTTTT
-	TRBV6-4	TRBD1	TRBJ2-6	CASSDSHTGAGANVLTF	TGTGCCAGCAGTGACTCCCACACAGGGGCTGGGGCCAACGTCCTGACTTTC
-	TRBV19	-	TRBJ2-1	CASSTGSSNEQFF	TGTGCCAGTAGCACCGGGAGCTCCAATGAGCAGTTCTTC
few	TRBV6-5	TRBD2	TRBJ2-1	CASSYGGSSYNEQFF	TGTGCCAGCAGTTACGGCGGGAGCTCCTACAATGAGCAGTTCTTC
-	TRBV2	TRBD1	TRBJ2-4	CASTIWGQGLAKNIQYF	TGTGCCAGCACAATCTGGGGACAGGGGTTAGCCAAAAACATTCAGTACTTC
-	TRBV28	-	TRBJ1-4	CASSSPRGAANEKLFF	TGTGCCAGCAGTTCTCCCAGGGGCGCGGCTAATGAAAAACTGTTTTTT
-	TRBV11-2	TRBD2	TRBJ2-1	CASSFHGLAIGEQFF	TGTGCCAGCAGCTTCCATGGACTAGCGATTGGCGAGCAGTTCTTC
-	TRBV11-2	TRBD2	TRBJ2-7	CASSLNSGRGEQYF	TGTGCCAGCAGCTTGAACAGCGGGAGAGGGGAGCAGTACTTC
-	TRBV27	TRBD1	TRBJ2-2	CASRRQGAGELFF	TGTGCCAGCCGGAGACAGGGCGCCGGGGAGCTGTTTTTT
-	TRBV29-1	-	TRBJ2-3	CSVVRLFPGGITDTQYF	TGCAGCGTTGTACGCCTGTTTCCGGGTGGAATTACAGATACGCAGTATTTT
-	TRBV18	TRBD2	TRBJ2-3	CASSPLISAGVPADTQYF	TGTGCCAGCTCGCCACTAATATCAGCGGGAGTTCCGGCAGATACGCAGTATTTT
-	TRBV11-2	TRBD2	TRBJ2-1	CASSDGLDGTIGSEQFF	TGTGCCAGCAGCGATGGACTAGACGGCACGATCGGGAGCGAGCAGTTCTTC
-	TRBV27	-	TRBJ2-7	CASRGPTGVPPYEQYF	TGTGCCAGCAGAGGCCCCACGGGGGTACCTCCCTACGAGCAGTACTTC
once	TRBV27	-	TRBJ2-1	CASSSTGNNEQFF	TGTGCCAGCAGTTCGACAGGAAACAATGAGCAGTTCTTC
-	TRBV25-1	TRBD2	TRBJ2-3	CASSSLAATDTQYF	TGTGCCAGCAGCAGCCTAGCGGCCACAGATACGCAGTATTTT
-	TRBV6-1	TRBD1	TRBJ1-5	CASSGGQAGQPQHF	TGTGCCAGCAGTGGGGGACAGGCAGGCCAGCCCCAGCATTTT
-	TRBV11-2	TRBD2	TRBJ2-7	CASSLVRGGTSGNYEQYF	TGTGCCAGCAGCTTAGTCAGGGGGGGGACTAGCGGGAACTACGAGCAGTACTTC
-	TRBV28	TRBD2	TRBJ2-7	CASSISGLAGDGGTEQYF	TGTGCCAGCAGTATCTCGGGACTAGCGGGAGACGGGGGCACCGAGCAGTACTTC
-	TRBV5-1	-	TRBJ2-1	CASSEVFNEQFF	TGCGCCAGCAGTGAGGTCTTCAATGAGCAGTTCTTC
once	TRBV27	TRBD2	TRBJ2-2	CASSFIAGADGELFF	TGTGCCAGCAGTTTCATAGCGGGAGCGGACGGGGAGCTGTTTTTT
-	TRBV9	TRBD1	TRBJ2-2	CASSVADRIYTGELFF	TGTGCCAGCAGCGTAGCGGACAGGATCTACACCGGGGAGCTGTTTTTT
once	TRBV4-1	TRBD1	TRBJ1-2	CASSHGRIRGHGGYTF	TGCGCCAGCAGCCATGGCAGGATAAGGGGGCATGGTGGCTACACCTTC
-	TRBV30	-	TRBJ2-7	CAWSGLAEGEQYF	TGTGCCTGGAGTGGCCTAGCAGAAGGGGAGCAGTACTTC
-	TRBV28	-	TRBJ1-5	CASVEGGFVRQPQHF	TGTGCCAGCGTAGAAGGAGGGTTCGTTCGTCAGCCCCAGCATTTT
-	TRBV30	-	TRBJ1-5	CAWSVQSNQPQHF	TGTGCCTGGAGTGTACAATCCAATCAGCCCCAGCATTTT
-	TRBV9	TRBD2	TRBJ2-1	CASSVQAGRNEQFF	TGTGCCAGCAGCGTACAAGCGGGACGGAATGAGCAGTTCTTC
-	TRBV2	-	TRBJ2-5	CASSGGVKETQYF	TGTGCCAGCAGTGGAGGAGTGAAAGAGACCCAGTACTTC
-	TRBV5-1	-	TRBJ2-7	CASSLDGAYEQYF	TGCGCCAGCAGCCTGGACGGAGCGTACGAGCAGTACTTC
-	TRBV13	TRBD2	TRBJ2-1	CASSFQREIPNEQFF	TGTGCCAGCAGCTTTCAGCGGGAGATTCCCAATGAGCAGTTCTTC
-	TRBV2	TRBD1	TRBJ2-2	CASRGRTGNPGELFF	TGTGCCAGCAGGGGGCGGACAGGGAATCCCGGGGAGCTGTTTTTT
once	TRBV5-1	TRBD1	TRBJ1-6	CASSQNAPGTGYSPLHF	TGCGCCAGCAGCCAAAACGCCCCCGGGACAGGGTATTCACCCCTCCACTTT
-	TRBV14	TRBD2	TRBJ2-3	CASSQGIRVGLAGTDTQYF	TGTGCCAGCAGCCAAGGAATCCGTGTAGGACTAGCGGGCACAGATACGCAGTATTTT
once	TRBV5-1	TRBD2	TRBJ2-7	CASKASGRNEQYF	TGCGCCAGCAAAGCTAGCGGGAGGAACGAGCAGTACTTC